The rows below give T cell receptor beta chains drawn from one sample of a study of cytomegalovirus exposure and HLA in healthy donors. Assay: immunoSEQ multiplex PCR; the TCRdb copy retains only in-frame clones and omits some. The table lists tens of thousands of clones, 75% of them singletons, with roughly 7.1% in the top ten. Sequenced sample: PBMCs. All receptors derive from a woman between 35 and 50 years old in good health and CMV-seronegative. Each CDR3 is given with its conserved first and last residue.

j_call v_call cdr3_aa
TRBJ2-7 TRBV29-1 CSVQTGGYEQYF
TRBJ2-4 TRBV7-8 CASSSRKLGLAGARKDIQYF
TRBJ2-3 TRBV4-3 CASSQELGRGTNTQYF
TRBJ2-5 TRBV7-7 CASSLDRHETQYF
TRBJ2-2 TRBV19 CASSYSGRGGTGELFF
TRBJ1-5 TRBV6-5 CASSDRHNQPQHF
TRBJ2-7 TRBV5-6 CASSLEYEQYF
TRBJ1-1 TRBV5-1 CASSSGGGAEAFF
TRBJ2-7 TRBV7-7 CASSPGMNYEQYF
TRBJ1-2 TRBV5-5 CASSPLGQGNYGYTF
TRBJ1-1 TRBV5-1 CASSLAWQVNTEAFF
TRBJ2-7 TRBV2 CASSPRGGGTSGYEQYF
TRBJ1-1 TRBV7-9 CASGLDQNTEAFF
TRBJ2-5 TRBV18 CASSSKGETQYF
TRBJ1-3 TRBV5-1 CASSLSQGANTIYF
TRBJ1-4 TRBV7-9 CASSPRDSEKLFF
TRBJ2-7 TRBV5-4 CASSLASGRINEQYF
TRBJ1-5 TRBV28 CASRVDRGYGQPQHF
TRBJ2-2 TRBV5-4 CASSTTSPGELFF
TRBJ2-2 TRBV6-1 CASSLQQNTGELFF
TRBJ2-1 TRBV5-8 CASSFKREGIYNEQFF
NA TRBV28 CASSPGRESLLYEQYF
TRBJ1-1 TRBV5-5 CASRQANSEAFF
TRBJ2-7 TRBV5-6 CASSPTGTGGFEQYF
TRBJ2-7 TRBV30 CAWSVGVIGYEQYF
TRBJ2-7 TRBV6-1 CALQGRVTYEQYF
TRBJ2-5 TRBV5-6 CASSLWGLGETQYF
TRBJ2-7 TRBV5-1 CASSFSSGASYEQYF
TRBJ1-5 TRBV9 CASSVGTANNQPQHF
TRBJ2-1 TRBV10-1 CASSESGAGKRVNEQFF
TRBJ2-2 TRBV5-8 CASSFRAGGLVLPNTGELFF
TRBJ1-1 TRBV18 CASSPGQNTEAFF
TRBJ2-1 TRBV27 CASSLKSSYNEQFF
TRBJ2-7 TRBV5-3 CARRPICRGFYEQYF
TRBJ1-4 TRBV5-1 CASSLATGAVDEKLFF
TRBJ2-7 TRBV7-2 CASSFLTGSTLQYF
TRBJ2-7 TRBV28 CASRGRFRGYEQYF
TRBJ2-1 TRBV7-7 CASSLSGSYNEQFF
TRBJ2-5 TRBV7-6 CASSLESTQGWYVGETQYF
TRBJ1-1 TRBV5-6 CASSSTGTNTEAFF
TRBJ1-1 TRBV20-1 CSAREGTEAFF
TRBJ1-1 TRBV5-1 CASSYSGHENTEAFF
TRBJ1-2 TRBV7-2 CASSLVPRGQVYGYTF
TRBJ2-3 TRBV28 CASSISTSRSTDTQYF
TRBJ2-5 TRBV13 CASSADRGLETQYF
TRBJ2-5 TRBV20-1 CSPNRSGTQYF
TRBJ1-2 TRBV5-1 CASSLGQLGYGYTF
TRBJ2-4 TRBV28 CASSFGGRAKNIQYF
TRBJ1-2 TRBV5-8 CASSDRVGYGYTF
TRBJ1-4 TRBV6-1 CASRLDRGREKLFF
TRBJ2-1 TRBV5-1 CASSLGRSLSYNEQFF
TRBJ2-1 TRBV2 CASSHGAGQFF
TRBJ1-5 TRBV19 CASSIAGNQPQHF
TRBJ2-6 TRBV5-1 CASSSDSSGANVLTF
TRBJ1-5 TRBV6-5 CASSLYVGGNQPQHF
TRBJ2-3 TRBV7-6 CASSLVGGVRPTDTQYF
TRBJ2-7 TRBV30 CAWSAGLAGAYEQYF
TRBJ2-6 TRBV7-8 CASSPIIIQGTLSSGANVLTF
TRBJ2-7 TRBV28 CASSFQSRDREYF